The entry below describes one T cell receptor beta chain. CDR1 and CDR2 (germline): KGHSH, LQKENI. Trimming took 3 bases from V and 5 from J; bases not matched to a gene: 11. The CDR3 runs 16 residues. Profiling relied on immunoSEQ multiplex PCR, and the TCRdb table lists in-frame clones only, not all of them. The sample shows 210,000 or so clones, roughly 86% of them seen only once. This sample is part of a study of blood T cell repertoires in COVID-19. For the study at large: Donors in the United States, Italy and Spain gave samples during acute or convalescent COVID-19.

Sequencing used peripheral blood. The origin of this receptor is a woman in her 70s with active or convalescent COVID-19. This chain uses TRBV18 with TRBJ2-3, with 7 bases aligning to TRBD1. As DNA, the CDR3 is TGTGCCAGCTCACCGAGTAGGACCACAGGGGAAGATACGCAGTATTTT. Its protein is CASSPSRTTGEDTQYF.